This is a list of T cell receptor beta chains from one sample in a study of blood T cell repertoires in COVID-19. Assay used: immunoSEQ multiplex PCR; TCRdb lists only in-frame clones, some missing. The sample consists of more than 120,000 clones, about 85% of them appearing once. Source material: peripheral blood. The receptor set was obtained from a human donor with acute or convalescent COVID-19. The donor label of this sample is uncertain. The CDR3 runs from the conserved cysteine through the conserved F or W. A D gene is named only where the DNA matches it firmly. Clone size is not always given. Where it is, it says once, few, many or a class for expanded clones.

j_call	v_call	d_call	clone_size	cdr3_aa	cdr3_nt
TRBJ1-5	TRBV27	NA	NA	CASSLRGGAQPQHF	TGTGCCAGCAGTTTACGGGGGGGCGCACAGCCCCAGCATTTT
TRBJ2-1	TRBV5-4	TRBD2	NA	CASSPGASGRPRDEQFF	TGTGCCAGCAGCCCGGGGGCTAGCGGGAGACCCCGCGATGAGCAGTTCTTC
TRBJ1-1	TRBV9	NA	NA	CASSVNMNTEAFF	TGTGCCAGCAGCGTGAACATGAACACTGAAGCTTTCTTT
TRBJ1-4	TRBV3-1/TRBV3-2	TRBD1	NA	CASSQVTGEGEKLFF	TGTGCCAGCAGCCAAGTGACAGGGGAGGGTGAAAAACTGTTTTTT
TRBJ2-5	TRBV4-3	TRBD1	NA	CASSQEGTDQETQYF	TGCGCCAGCAGCCAAGAGGGGACAGATCAAGAGACCCAGTACTTC
TRBJ2-7	TRBV11-1	NA	NA	CASRGGPTPYEQYF	TGTGCCAGCAGGGGGGGGCCTACTCCCTACGAGCAGTACTTC
TRBJ2-1	TRBV7-8	NA	few	CASSLRGTEQFF	TGTGCCAGCAGCTTACGCGGTACCGAGCAGTTCTTC
TRBJ1-4	TRBV5-6	TRBD1	NA	CASSFGTGYEKLFF	TGTGCCAGCAGCTTCGGGACAGGGTATGAAAAACTGTTTTTT
TRBJ2-1	TRBV11-3	TRBD2	NA	CASSSAGSSYNEQFF	TGTGCCAGCAGCTCAGCGGGGTCCTCCTACAATGAGCAGTTCTTC
TRBJ2-1	TRBV5-6	TRBD1	NA	CASQGEYNEQFF	TGTGCCTCACAGGGGGAATACAATGAGCAGTTCTTC
TRBJ1-4	TRBV27	NA	NA	CASRLGGTNEKLFF	TGTGCCAGCAGGCTGGGGGGTACTAATGAAAAACTGTTTTTT
TRBJ2-5	TRBV5-1	TRBD2	NA	CASSPGLAGTEETQYF	TGCGCCAGCAGCCCAGGACTAGCGGGGACTGAAGAGACCCAGTACTTC
TRBJ1-6	TRBV10-3	NA	NA	CAIGAAGGNSPLHF	TGTGCCATAGGGGCTGCCGGGGGAAATTCACCCCTCCACTTT
TRBJ1-1	TRBV5-1	NA	NA	CASSLHTNTEAFF	TGCGCCAGCAGCCTCCACACGAACACTGAAGCTTTCTTT